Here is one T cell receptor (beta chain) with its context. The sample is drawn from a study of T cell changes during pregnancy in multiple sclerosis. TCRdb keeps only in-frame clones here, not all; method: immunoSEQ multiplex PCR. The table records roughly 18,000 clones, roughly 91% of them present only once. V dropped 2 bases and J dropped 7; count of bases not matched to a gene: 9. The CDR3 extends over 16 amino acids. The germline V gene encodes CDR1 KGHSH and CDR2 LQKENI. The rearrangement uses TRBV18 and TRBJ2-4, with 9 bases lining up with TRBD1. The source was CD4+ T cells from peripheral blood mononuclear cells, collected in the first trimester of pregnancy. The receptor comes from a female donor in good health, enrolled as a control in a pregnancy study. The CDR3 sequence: CASSPSPGGQGNIQYF. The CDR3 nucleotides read TGTGCCAGCTCACCATCCCCCGGAGGACAGGGGAACATTCAGTACTTC. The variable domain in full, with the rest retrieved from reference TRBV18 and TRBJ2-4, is NAGVMQNPRHLVRRRGQEARLRCSPMKGHSHVYWYRQLPEEGLKFMVYLQKENIIDESGMPKERFSAEFPKEGPSILRIQQVVRGDSAAYFCASSPSPGGQGNIQYFGAGTRLSVL.